Listed below are T cell receptor beta chains from one sample, sequenced in a study of neurological immune-mediated disorders. In TCRdb, the 5' RACE reads were re-called with MiXCR into one record per CDR3 protein. The table lists around 68,000 distinct CDR3 sequences, approximately 4.1% of them singletons. What was sequenced was PBMCs. These receptors were collected from a man in his forties or fifties with multiple sclerosis. The CDR3 runs from the conserved cysteine through the conserved F or W. D genes are given only for firm matches. Size tells how often a clone was seen (once, few, many) or the class of an expanded clone, and some rows leave it out.

V gene: TRBV7-2; D gene: .; CDR3 length: 14; clone size: many; J gene: TRBJ1-5; CDR3 protein: CASSLKATNQPQHF; CDR3 DNA: TGTGCCAGCAGCTTAAAAGCGACAAATCAGCCCCAGCATTTT
V gene: TRBV7-2; D gene: .; CDR3 length: 13; clone size: many; J gene: TRBJ2-7; CDR3 protein: CASSSDRFYEQYF; CDR3 DNA: TGTGCCAGCAGCTCGGATCGATTCTACGAGCAGTACTTC
V gene: TRBV27; D gene: .; CDR3 length: 13; clone size: many; J gene: TRBJ1-6; CDR3 protein: CASSLGENSPLHF; CDR3 DNA: TGTGCCAGCAGTTTAGGGGAGAATTCACCCCTCCACTTT
V gene: TRBV3-1; D gene: TRBD2; CDR3 length: 16; clone size: many; J gene: TRBJ2-3; CDR3 protein: CASSWGLAGAGDTQYF; CDR3 DNA: TGTGCCAGCAGCTGGGGACTAGCGGGGGCGGGAGATACGCAGTATTTT
V gene: TRBV20-1; D gene: TRBD1; CDR3 length: 16; clone size: few; J gene: TRBJ1-5; CDR3 protein: CSARDPTGGTNQPQHF; CDR3 DNA: TGCAGTGCTAGAGACCCGACAGGGGGAACCAATCAGCCCCAGCATTTT
V gene: TRBV29-1; D gene: TRBD2; CDR3 length: 13; clone size: .; J gene: TRBJ2-1; CDR3 protein: CSAWGGSYNEQFF; CDR3 DNA: TGCAGCGCTTGGGGGGGGTCCTACAATGAGCAGTTCTTC
V gene: TRBV29-1; D gene: .; CDR3 length: 13; clone size: .; J gene: TRBJ1-2; CDR3 protein: CSVSEGSLYGYTF; CDR3 DNA: TGCAGCGTTAGTGAGGGATCCTTATATGGCTACACCTTC
V gene: TRBV7-8; D gene: .; CDR3 length: 15; clone size: many; J gene: TRBJ2-2; CDR3 protein: CASSSRVSLTGELFF; CDR3 DNA: TGTGCCAGCAGCTCCCGGGTTTCCCTGACCGGGGAGCTGTTTTTT
V gene: TRBV4-2; D gene: .; CDR3 length: 14; clone size: many; J gene: TRBJ2-3; CDR3 protein: CASSQTEGTDTQYF; CDR3 DNA: TGTGCCAGCAGCCAAACGGAGGGGACAGATACGCAGTATTTT
V gene: TRBV10-3; D gene: .; CDR3 length: 13; clone size: few; J gene: TRBJ2-5; CDR3 protein: CAITRDLQETQYF; CDR3 DNA: TGTGCCATCACCCGGGACTTACAAGAGACCCAGTACTTC
V gene: TRBV5-5; D gene: .; CDR3 length: 14; clone size: many; J gene: TRBJ2-5; CDR3 protein: CASSFPKVQETQYF; CDR3 DNA: TGTGCCAGCAGCTTCCCGAAAGTCCAAGAGACCCAGTACTTC
V gene: TRBV4-2; D gene: TRBD1; CDR3 length: 14; clone size: many; J gene: TRBJ1-1; CDR3 protein: CASSTRDRPGEAFF; CDR3 DNA: TGTGCCAGCAGCACCCGGGACAGACCGGGGGAAGCTTTCTTT
V gene: TRBV18; D gene: .; CDR3 length: 15; clone size: .; J gene: TRBJ1-1; CDR3 protein: CASSPPGVLNTEAFF; CDR3 DNA: TGTGCCAGCTCACCACCGGGCGTACTGAACACTGAAGCTTTCTTT
V gene: TRBV5-1; D gene: .; CDR3 length: 13; clone size: many; J gene: TRBJ1-1; CDR3 protein: CASSLAFGAEAFF; CDR3 DNA: TGCGCCAGCAGCTTGGCGTTCGGCGCTGAAGCTTTCTTT
V gene: TRBV4-1; D gene: .; CDR3 length: 17; clone size: many; J gene: TRBJ2-1; CDR3 protein: CASSQDSGGGAYNEQFF; CDR3 DNA: TGCGCCAGCAGCCAAGATAGCGGCGGTGGAGCCTACAATGAGCAGTTCTTC
V gene: TRBV20-1; D gene: .; CDR3 length: 15; clone size: many; J gene: TRBJ1-1; CDR3 protein: CSASQSPGRNTEAFF; CDR3 DNA: TGCAGTGCTAGCCAGTCACCGGGAAGAAACACTGAAGCTTTCTTT
V gene: TRBV4-3; D gene: .; CDR3 length: 12; clone size: many; J gene: TRBJ1-1; CDR3 protein: CASSQDRGEAFF; CDR3 DNA: TGCGCCAGCAGCCAAGATAGGGGTGAAGCTTTCTTT
V gene: TRBV20-1; D gene: TRBD2; CDR3 length: 14; clone size: many; J gene: TRBJ2-1; CDR3 protein: CSARYGGAPNEQFF; CDR3 DNA: TGCAGTGCTAGATACGGGGGGGCCCCCAATGAGCAGTTCTTC
V gene: TRBV20-1; D gene: TRBD2; CDR3 length: 14; clone size: many; J gene: TRBJ2-5; CDR3 protein: CSARKAGVQETQYF; CDR3 DNA: TGCAGTGCTAGGAAAGCGGGGGTACAAGAGACCCAGTACTTC
V gene: TRBV4-3; D gene: .; CDR3 length: 14; clone size: many; J gene: TRBJ2-5; CDR3 protein: CASSRQLGGETQYF; CDR3 DNA: TGCGCCAGCAGCCGCCAGCTGGGGGGCGAGACCCAGTACTTC
V gene: TRBV2; D gene: .; CDR3 length: 13; clone size: few; J gene: TRBJ2-2; CDR3 protein: CASSIEGGGELFF; CDR3 DNA: TGTGCCAGCAGTATAGAGGGGGGCGGGGAGCTGTTTTTT
V gene: TRBV20-1; D gene: TRBD1; CDR3 length: 13; clone size: many; J gene: TRBJ1-1; CDR3 protein: CSASDRGLIEAFF; CDR3 DNA: TGCAGTGCCAGTGACAGGGGGCTAATTGAAGCTTTCTTT
V gene: TRBV2; D gene: .; CDR3 length: 15; clone size: .; J gene: TRBJ2-1; CDR3 protein: CASKLATRSYNEQFF; CDR3 DNA: TGTGCCAGCAAGTTGGCCACCCGGTCCTACAATGAGCAGTTCTTC